This passage covers 25 T cell receptor beta chains from one sample sequenced in a study of T cells in Graves' hyperthyroidism and ophthalmopathy. RNA transcripts provided the source from which TCR beta CDR3 regions were amplified. When the TCR CDR3 underwent first-round RT-PCR, the HTBI primer set was used. TCRdb called the multiplex PCR reads again in MiXCR, with one record for every CDR3 protein. The data contain around 400,000 distinct CDR3 sequences, 20% to 30% of them singletons. What was sequenced was blood. The receptors derive from a man aged 45-60 years with Graves' hyperthyroidism.

In this sample, this clonotype turned up a few times. The V gene is TRBV24-1, the J gene TRBJ2-3; D gene ambiguous. CDR3 size: 14 residues. Trimming removed 4 bases at V and 7 bases at J, with 14 bases between. Germline CDR1 is KGHDR and CDR2 is SFDVKD. The DNA for the CDR3 is TGTGCCACCAGTGACCCCGGCCTAGAATATACGCAGTATTTT. Translating gives CATSDPGLEYTQYF.

The J gene is TRBJ2-5, the V gene TRBV27; D may correspond to TRBD1 or TRBD2 (5 bases each). The germline V gene has CDR1 MNHEY and CDR2 SMNVEV (reference sequence). The CDR3 runs to 14 residues. Trimming pared 5 bases from V and 1 base from J, leaving 11 bases between. The CDR3 protein is CASSTRDGQETQYF. CDR3 DNA sequence: TGTGCCAGCAGTACCCGGGACGGCCAAGAGACCCAGTACTTC.

This chain joins TRBV28 and TRBJ2-7; D gene unclear. CDR1 and CDR2 from the germline V gene are MDHEN and SYDVKM. The CDR3 consists of 13 residues. Trimming removed 5 bases from V and 4 bases from J, with 12 bases in between. The DNA for the CDR3 is TGTGCCAGCAGTATCTCTACAGCTTACGAGCAGTACTTC. Its protein product is CASSISTAYEQYF.

The rearrangement joins TRBV9 to TRBJ1-6, with 8 nucleotides matching TRBD1. Germline V gene data show CDR1 as SGDLS and CDR2 as YYNGEE. CDR3 length: 14 amino acids. Germline trimming cut 2 bases from V and 5 bases from J; bases unmatched to any gene: 0. This CDR3 reads CASSVGQDNSPLHF. The CDR3 bases are TGTGCCAGCAGCGTGGGACAGGATAATTCACCCCTCCACTTT.

A remark on this clonotype: A single base separates this from a much larger clone, so it may be a read error. The chain couples TRBV6-1 to TRBJ2-1; TRBD2 aligns across 8 bases. With V trimmed by 5 bases and J by 9 bases, 6 bases remained unmatched. Germline loops: CDR1 MNHNS, CDR2 SASEGT. CDR3 length equals 13 residues. This CDR3 reads CASSPRLALEQFF. The DNA of the CDR3 is TGTGCCAGCAGTCCGCGACTAGCGCTTGAGCAGTTCTTC.

In its sample, this clonotype was seen a few times. This CDR3 reads CASSPLGQAISPLHF. CDR3 sequence (DNA): TGTGCCAGCTCACCCCTAGGGCAGGCGATCTCACCCCTCCACTTT. The chain couples TRBV18 to TRBJ1-6; D is unresolved. V was shortened by 3 bases and J by 10 bases, with 16 bases between the two germline ends. CDR3 length: 15 amino acids. Per germline, CDR1 KGHSH and CDR2 LQKENI. Full variable domain (outside the CDR3, taken from reference TRBV18 and TRBJ1-6): NAGVMQNPRHLVRRRGQEARLRCSPMKGHSHVYWYRQLPEEGLKFMVYLQKENIIDESGMPKERFSAEFPKEGPSILRIQQVVRGDSAAYFCASSPLGQAISPLHFGNGTRLTVT.

This clonotype was picked up many times. The rearrangement uses TRBV7-2 and TRBJ2-7; possible D gene TRBD2, 5 bases. V was shortened by 4 bases and J by 7 bases, with 14 bases between the two germline ends. Germline CDR1 and CDR2: SGHTA and FQGNSA. CDR3 length: 13 residues. DNA of the CDR3: TGTGCCAGCAGCTCCGGGAACGGCGGGGAGCAGTACTTC. As protein: CASSSGNGGEQYF.

This clonotype showed up many times. J is TRBJ2-1 and V is TRBV5-1; 9 positions match TRBD1. The germline CDR1 and CDR2 sequences are SGHRS and YFSETQ. CDR3 length equals 15 residues. Losses at the gene ends were 1 base for V and 4 bases for J; bases not matched to a gene: 3. CDR3 region: CASSLTGGAYNEQFF. For the CDR3, the DNA is TGCGCCAGCAGCTTGACAGGGGGCGCATACAATGAGCAGTTCTTC.

This chain uses TRBV6-1 with TRBJ1-5; no clear D gene. CDR1 is MNHNS, CDR2 SASEGT, per germline. Trimming stripped 4 bases from V and 2 bases from J, with 9 bases between. The CDR3 has 14 amino acids. The CDR3 spells CASSASGGNQPQHF. In DNA, the CDR3 is TGTGCCAGCAGTGCGAGTGGTGGCAATCAGCCCCAGCATTTT.

The chain is built from TRBV3-1 and TRBJ2-1; 10 nucleotides agree with TRBD2. The germline gives CDR1 LGHDT, CDR2 YNNKEL (reference sequence). The CDR3 is made up of 15 amino acids. Trimming cost V 3 bases and J 6 bases; bases outside gene matches: 5. The DNA for the CDR3 is TGTGCCAGCAGCCATAGCGGGGGGCTGGGCAATGAGCAGTTCTTC. Translating gives CASSHSGGLGNEQFF.

The chain links TRBV30 to TRBJ2-1; no firm D call. The CDR3 has 14 amino acids. Germline-derived CDR1 and CDR2 are GTSNPN and SVGIG (reference sequence). Trimming took 0 bases from V and 7 from J, leaving 13 bases between them. The CDR3 protein is CAWSVGSRRNEQFF. In nucleotides, the CDR3 is TGTGCCTGGAGTGTAGGGTCTCGCCGGAATGAGCAGTTCTTC.

This chain connects TRBV3-1 to TRBJ1-1, with D possibly TRBD1 on 6 matching bases. V was shortened by 0 bases and J by 6 bases, with 17 bases between the two germline ends. The CDR3 contains 16 residues. The germline V gene has CDR1 LGHDT and CDR2 YNNKEL (reference sequence). The CDR3 is CASSQDRGRGFSEAFF. The CDR3 DNA is TGTGCCAGCAGCCAAGATCGAGGCAGGGGATTTTCTGAAGCTTTCTTT.

This clonotype was seen many times. The genes are TRBV2 and TRBJ2-5, with 8 bases identical to TRBD1. From germline, CDR1 is SNHLY and CDR2 FYNNEI. This CDR3 spans 16 amino acids. J gave up 7 bases and V 6 bases, and 16 bases lay outside the gene matches. The CDR3 DNA is TGTGCCAGCAGCCTGACCGGGACAGGATCTTTTGCGACCCAGTACTTC. Residues: CASSLTGTGSFATQYF.

This clonotype was counted a single time. An end of the junction does not agree with germline; a read error may underlie this. The rearrangement joins TRBV6-1 to TRBJ1-5; D is undetermined. Per germline, CDR1 MNHNS and CDR2 SASEGT. CDR3 length equals 14 residues. The CDR3: CATSGGINNQPQHF. The DNA for the CDR3 is TGTGCCACCAGTGGAGGGATCAACAATCAGCCCCAGCATTTT.

The CDR3 reads CSARDHPGGGYYEQYF. CDR3 nucleotides: TGCAGTGCTAGAGACCACCCGGGCGGGGGTTACTACGAGCAGTACTTC. This chain links TRBV20-1 with TRBJ2-7, with TRBD2 matching over 7 bases. The CDR3 spans 16 residues. The germline V gene has CDR1 DFQATT and CDR2 SNEGSKA (reference sequence). V lost 0 bases and J lost 3; bases outside the gene matches: 11.

The sample holds a few counts of this clonotype. V usage is TRBV11-2 and J usage is TRBJ2-2, with D uncertain. In germline, CDR1 is SGHAT, CDR2 FQNNGV. Trimming left V 3 bases short and J 1 base short, with 12 bases between. The CDR3 is 16 residues long. The CDR3 DNA sequence: TGTGCCAGCAGCTTTAAGACTGGAGTGAACACCGGGGAGCTGTTTTTT. It specifies CASSFKTGVNTGELFF.

This clonotype was detected many times. The chain employs TRBV30 and TRBJ1-1; TRBD1 is a possible D gene (6 bases). CDR1 and CDR2 (germline): GTSNPN, SVGIG (reference sequence). The CDR3 spans 14 residues. The germline V and J ends were trimmed by 3 bases and 4 bases, with 15 bases remaining between them. CDR3 in amino acids: CAWSGTSRGTEAFF. The CDR3 bases are TGTGCCTGGAGCGGGACATCGAGAGGCACTGAAGCTTTCTTT. Combining the CDR3 with reference TRBV30 and TRBJ1-1 gives the whole variable domain SQTIHQWPATLVQPVGSPLSLECTVEGTSNPNLYWYRQAAGRGLQLLFYSVGIGQISSEVPQNLSASRPQDRQFILSSKKLLLSDSGFYLCAWSGTSRGTEAFFGQGTRLTVV.

This chain's CDR3 is CASSFHGPVGRLFF. The CDR3 DNA follows: TGTGCCAGCAGCTTCCACGGGCCAGTAGGCAGACTGTTTTTT. V gene TRBV7-9 combines with J gene TRBJ1-4; no firm D call. V lost 3 bases and J 13 bases, leaving 18 bases between the germline ends. CDR3 length equals 14 residues. CDR1 is SEHNR, CDR2 FQNEAQ, per germline (reference sequence).

This clonotype was counted a few times. V and J are TRBV27 and TRBJ2-7, with 16 nucleotides matching TRBD2. The germline V gene has CDR1 MNHEY and CDR2 SMNVEV (reference sequence). The CDR3 has 17 amino acids. Germline trimming cut 7 bases from V and 3 bases from J; bases unmatched to any gene: 9. The CDR3 sequence is CASMGLAGGYPLYEQYF. In DNA, the CDR3 is TGTGCCAGCATGGGACTAGCGGGAGGGTATCCCCTCTACGAGCAGTACTTC.

This clonotype was counted a few times. The J gene is TRBJ2-1, the V gene TRBV9, with 14 nucleotides matching TRBD2. V lost 2 bases and J lost 10; bases outside the gene matches: 8. The germline V gene encodes CDR1 SGDLS and CDR2 YYNGEE. CDR3 length equals 16 residues. Here the CDR3 reads CASSVARGLAGVEQFF. Written as DNA, the CDR3 is TGTGCCAGCAGCGTGGCTAGGGGACTAGCGGGAGTCGAGCAGTTCTTC.

Notes on this clonotype: A read error may account for a junction end that differs from germline. The J gene is TRBJ1-2, the V gene TRBV19; D is unresolved. The CDR3 length is 13 residues. Germline V lookup: CDR1 LNHDA, CDR2 SQIVND (reference sequence). CDR3 DNA: TGTACCAGTAGTATGAAGCTGAACTATGGCTACACCTTC. It translates to CTSSMKLNYGYTF.

The chain couples TRBV24-1 to TRBJ2-1; TRBD2 agrees at 8 bases. V trimming: 2 bases; J trimming: 0 bases; junction bases outside the gene matches: 5. The CDR3 spans 17 residues. Germline V CDR1 and CDR2: KGHDR, SFDVKD. CDR3: CATSDYGSGNSYNEQFF. The DNA for the CDR3 is TGTGCCACCAGTGATTACGGTAGCGGGAACTCCTACAATGAGCAGTTCTTC.

This clonotype was seen ten or more times. The chain is built from TRBV2 and TRBJ2-7, with D unclear. The ends were cut back, 2 bases at V and 3 bases at J, with 2 bases in the middle. In germline, CDR1 is SNHLY, CDR2 FYNNEI. The CDR3 loop spans 11 amino acids. The CDR3 loop reads CASSEIYEQYF. CDR3 nucleotides: TGTGCCAGCAGTGAAATCTACGAGCAGTACTTC.

This clonotype has a handful of counts. The V gene is TRBV6-1, the J gene TRBJ1-5, with TRBD1 matching 7 bases. CDR1 is MNHNS, CDR2 SASEGT, per germline. The CDR3 loop spans 19 amino acids. Trimming at V came to 10 bases and at J to 5 bases, leaving 26 bases not matched to a gene. The chain's CDR3 is CATPRCRHQDRVKDQPQHF. The CDR3, as DNA: TGTGCCACCCCAAGGTGCCGCCACCAAGACAGGGTAAAAGATCAGCCCCAGCATTTT.

This clonotype was counted between two and nine times. V and J are TRBV5-1 and TRBJ2-3; TRBD1 matches 8 bases. Per germline, CDR1 SGHRS and CDR2 YFSETQ. V lost 5 bases to trimming and J lost 4 bases; unmatched junction nucleotides: 9. This CDR3 is 15 amino acids long. The CDR3 region is CASSNDRGQADTQYF. CDR3 bases: TGCGCCAGCAGTAACGACAGGGGCCAAGCAGATACGCAGTATTTT.